The clone carrying this T cell receptor beta chain was counted a single time. Antigen unknown. The data were taken from a study of identifying expanded T cells in peripheral blood. Study-level results: Differentially abundant clones: roughly 1.2 between replicates, around 17 at roughly 15 days, less than 20 at four. Across healthy donors, higher total template counts meant significantly greater approximately 2-week count variance.

Collection occurred without any documented infections or immune events in donors. Libraries were prepared by immunoSEQ multiplex PCR; TCRdb keeps only in-frame clonotypes and omits some of them. This table has about 86,000 clones, 70% to 90% appearing once. The TCR sequence derives from a person between 18 and 75 years old in good health. The material sequenced was blood.

This chain's CDR3 is CASSWDGGTGEKLFF. The CDR3, as DNA: TGTGCCAGCAGCTGGGATGGCGGGACAGGCGAAAAACTGTTTTTT. This rearrangement joins TRBV7-8 to TRBJ1-4, with TRBD1 matching 8 bases. Trimming took 4 bases from V and 8 from J; bases not matched to a gene: 9. There are 15 residues in the CDR3. Germline assignment: CDR1 SGHVS and CDR2 FQNEAQ.